These T cell receptor beta chains were read from a single sample in a study of cytomegalovirus exposure and HLA in healthy donors. Profiled with immunoSEQ multiplex PCR; TCRdb holds only in-frame clones, not every one. The sample has 150,000 to 200,000 clones; about 80% are singletons. The sequenced sample was PBMCs. The source of these receptors is a boy younger than 18 in good health and CMV-seronegative. Both conserved end residues are part of each CDR3. Each record gives: V gene, J gene, clone size, D gene, CDR3 DNA, CDR3 protein. A D gene is named only where the DNA matches it firmly. The size field is filled for only some rows; it gives once, few, many or a size class.

V: TRBV11-2; J: TRBJ1-2; size: -; D: -; DNA: TGTGCCAGCAGCTTAGACCTACGCCCCCACACCTTC; CDR3: CASSLDLRPHTF
V: TRBV7-9; J: TRBJ2-3; size: -; D: -; DNA: TGTGCCAGCAGCTTTCTGCAGGCTAGCACAGATACGCAGTATTTT; CDR3: CASSFLQASTDTQYF
V: TRBV6-4; J: TRBJ2-3; size: -; D: TRBD1; DNA: TGTGCCAGCAGTGGAGACAGGGAAGATACGCAGTATTTT; CDR3: CASSGDREDTQYF
V: TRBV7-6; J: TRBJ1-3; size: -; D: -; DNA: TGTGCCAGCCAGGGCCCCTCTGGAAACACCATATATTTT; CDR3: CASQGPSGNTIYF
V: TRBV4-1; J: TRBJ1-6; size: few; D: TRBD1; DNA: TGCGCCAGCAGCCAAGTAGGCAGGGGGCTTAATTCACCCCTCCACTTT; CDR3: CASSQVGRGLNSPLHF
V: TRBV7-9; J: TRBJ2-2; size: once; D: TRBD2; DNA: TGTTCCAGCCACGGAGGGGTGGCGGGAGAGACCTACACCGGGGAGCTGTTTTTT; CDR3: CSSHGGVAGETYTGELFF
V: TRBV19; J: TRBJ1-1; size: -; D: TRBD1; DNA: TGTGCCAGTAAGCAGGACAGGGAAACTGAAGCTTTCTTT; CDR3: CASKQDRETEAFF
V: TRBV7-9; J: TRBJ2-7; size: -; D: TRBD2; DNA: TGTGCCAGCAGCTTAGGACGGTCTGGGACTAGGGCTCTCCAGCAGTACTTC; CDR3: CASSLGRSGTRALQQYF
V: TRBV7-9; J: TRBJ2-7; size: -; D: TRBD1; DNA: TGTGCCAGCAGCCGTCCGGGACAGGGCCACTACGAGCAGTACTTC; CDR3: CASSRPGQGHYEQYF
V: TRBV9; J: TRBJ1-5; size: -; D: -; DNA: TGTGCCAGCAGCGTAGATACAGTTCAGCCCCAGCATTTT; CDR3: CASSVDTVQPQHF
V: TRBV11-3; J: TRBJ1-5; size: -; D: TRBD1; DNA: TGTGCCAAAACAGGGGATAGCAATCAGCCCCAGCATTTT; CDR3: CAKTGDSNQPQHF
V: TRBV13; J: TRBJ2-1; size: -; D: TRBD2; DNA: TGTGCCAGCAGCTCTGGGACTAGCGGGAGGGCCGATATCTATGAGCAGTTCTTC; CDR3: CASSSGTSGRADIYEQFF
V: TRBV5-6; J: TRBJ1-5; size: -; D: -; DNA: TGTGCCAGCAGCTTGGACCAGGGCGTCGAACTAACTAGCAATCAGCCCCAGCATTTT; CDR3: CASSLDQGVELTSNQPQHF
V: TRBV7-6; J: TRBJ1-3; size: -; D: TRBD1; DNA: TGTGCCAGCAGCCAGACAGGGGCTGGAAACACCATATATTTT; CDR3: CASSQTGAGNTIYF
V: TRBV25-1; J: TRBJ1-4; size: -; D: TRBD1; DNA: TGTGCCAGCAGTGATAGGGGGACAGATTTTCGGGCTAATGAAAAACTGTTTTTT; CDR3: CASSDRGTDFRANEKLFF
V: TRBV9; J: TRBJ2-5; size: -; D: TRBD2; DNA: TGTGCCAGCAGCGTAACTAGCGGGGCGGAGACCCAGTACTTC; CDR3: CASSVTSGAETQYF
V: TRBV11-2; J: TRBJ1-2; size: -; D: -; DNA: TGTGCCAGCAGCTTAGAGGGGAGTCGGGGGTCCTATGGCTACACCTTC; CDR3: CASSLEGSRGSYGYTF
V: TRBV30; J: TRBJ1-6; size: -; D: -; DNA: TGTGCCTGGAGTGTATTTATGGGGCGCAATTCACCCCTCCACTTT; CDR3: CAWSVFMGRNSPLHF
V: TRBV7-3; J: TRBJ1-1; size: -; D: -; DNA: TGTGCCAGCAGCTCAGGCGTTAACGCTGAAGCTTTCTTT; CDR3: CASSSGVNAEAFF
V: TRBV6-6; J: TRBJ2-7; size: -; D: TRBD1; DNA: TGTGCCAGCAGTTACAGGGACAGGGAGTACGAGCAGTACTTC; CDR3: CASSYRDREYEQYF
V: TRBV6-6; J: TRBJ1-6; size: few; D: -; DNA: TGTGCCAGCAGTTACAGGGAGGATAGGCGTTCACCCCTCCACTTT; CDR3: CASSYREDRRSPLHF
V: TRBV27; J: TRBJ1-5; size: -; D: TRBD1; DNA: TGTGCCAGCAGCTTGGGACAGGGTAGGGGTCAGCCCCAGCATTTT; CDR3: CASSLGQGRGQPQHF
V: TRBV12-5; J: TRBJ2-7; size: -; D: -; DNA: TGTGCTAGTGGTTTGAGGGGCTCCTACGAGCAGTACTTC; CDR3: CASGLRGSYEQYF
V: TRBV11-3; J: TRBJ2-2; size: -; D: TRBD1; DNA: TGTGCCAGCAGCTCTACATCAGGGGGCGCGGACACCGGGGAGCTGTTTTTT; CDR3: CASSSTSGGADTGELFF
V: TRBV19; J: TRBJ1-1; size: -; D: -; DNA: TGTGCCAGTAGTATCCCCGGAGCGGACACTGAAGCTTTCTTT; CDR3: CASSIPGADTEAFF
V: TRBV27; J: TRBJ1-2; size: -; D: TRBD1; DNA: TGTGCCAGCAGTTCCCAATACAGGGGTCACTATGGCTACACCTTC; CDR3: CASSSQYRGHYGYTF
V: TRBV2; J: TRBJ2-7; size: -; D: -; DNA: TGTGCCAGCAGGGTTAAAATTAGGAGCTCCTACGAGCAGTACTTC; CDR3: CASRVKIRSSYEQYF
V: TRBV2; J: TRBJ1-1; size: -; D: TRBD1; DNA: TGTGCCAGCAGTCGGGACAGGGGGTGGGACACTGAAGCTTTCTTT; CDR3: CASSRDRGWDTEAFF
V: TRBV30; J: TRBJ1-2; size: few; D: TRBD1; DNA: TGTGCCTGGAGAAGACAGGGTGGCTATGGCTACACCTTC; CDR3: CAWRRQGGYGYTF
V: TRBV19; J: TRBJ2-2; size: many; D: -; DNA: TGTGCCAGTAGTATAGCAGGGGCGAACACCGGGGAGCTGTTTTTT; CDR3: CASSIAGANTGELFF
V: TRBV5-1; J: TRBJ2-7; size: -; D: TRBD2; DNA: TGCGCCAGCAGCCCCAGCGGGGGGCTCTCCTACGAGCAGTACTTC; CDR3: CASSPSGGLSYEQYF
V: TRBV9; J: TRBJ1-3; size: -; D: -; DNA: TGTGCCAGCAGCGTTTCAGAGGGACTTGGAAACACCATATATTTT; CDR3: CASSVSEGLGNTIYF
V: TRBV27; J: TRBJ2-2; size: -; D: -; DNA: TGTGCCAGCAGTTTCGGGAGACCGGGGGAGCTGTTTTTT; CDR3: CASSFGRPGELFF
V: TRBV7-3; J: TRBJ2-3; size: -; D: -; DNA: TGTGCCAGCAGCCAACGCCTGCGGGGCACAGATACGCAGTATTTT; CDR3: CASSQRLRGTDTQYF
V: TRBV7-2; J: TRBJ2-7; size: -; D: TRBD1; DNA: TGTGCCAGCAGCCTGAGTCGGACAGGGGCTCGCGAGCAGTACTTC; CDR3: CASSLSRTGAREQYF
V: TRBV30; J: TRBJ1-5; size: few; D: TRBD1; DNA: TGTGCCTGGAGTAAAGGACAGGGATCGCGCAATCAGCCCCAGCATTTT; CDR3: CAWSKGQGSRNQPQHF
V: TRBV19; J: TRBJ1-2; size: -; D: TRBD1; DNA: TGTGCCAGTAGTATCCCGGGACAGAGGGCCGGCTACACCTTC; CDR3: CASSIPGQRAGYTF
V: TRBV9; J: TRBJ1-6; size: once; D: TRBD1; DNA: TGTGCCAGCAGCGTCGGGGACAGTCGAGGTTCACCCCTCCACTTT; CDR3: CASSVGDSRGSPLHF
V: TRBV6-5; J: TRBJ1-1; size: -; D: -; DNA: TGTGCCAGCAGTTACGGAACCGGGCGGGACACTGAAGCTTTCTTT; CDR3: CASSYGTGRDTEAFF
V: TRBV4-3; J: TRBJ1-2; size: -; D: TRBD1; DNA: TGCGCCAGCAGCCAACGACCACAGGGGCGTTCGGGTGGCTACACCTTC; CDR3: CASSQRPQGRSGGYTF
V: TRBV5-6; J: TRBJ1-5; size: once; D: -; DNA: TGTGCCAGCAGCCAGACTCGGGACACCCCCAATCAGCCCCAGCATTTT; CDR3: CASSQTRDTPNQPQHF
V: TRBV5-1; J: TRBJ1-1; size: -; D: -; DNA: TGCGCCAGTCGCTCGTCGGGTTCTCCCACTGAAGCTTTCTTT; CDR3: CASRSSGSPTEAFF
V: TRBV6-1; J: TRBJ1-2; size: -; D: -; DNA: TGTGCCAGCAGTGGCGGGCTCACCACTCCCTATGGCTACACCTTC; CDR3: CASSGGLTTPYGYTF
V: TRBV25-1; J: TRBJ1-1; size: -; D: TRBD1; DNA: TGTGCCAGCAGTGCGGGGACAGGGAAGGGACTGAACACTGAAGCTTTCTTT; CDR3: CASSAGTGKGLNTEAFF
V: TRBV30; J: TRBJ2-7; size: -; D: -; DNA: TGTGCCTGGAGTGAAGGGCAGGGGTACGAGCAGTACTTC; CDR3: CAWSEGQGYEQYF
V: TRBV9; J: TRBJ2-3; size: few; D: -; DNA: TGTGCCAGCAGCGTAGAGGGCGCGACAGGCAGCACAGATACGCAGTATTTT; CDR3: CASSVEGATGSTDTQYF
V: TRBV11-3; J: TRBJ2-1; size: -; D: TRBD1; DNA: TGTGCCAGCAGCCCGACAGGGGAGGCCTACAATGAGCAGTTCTTC; CDR3: CASSPTGEAYNEQFF
V: TRBV4-3; J: TRBJ2-1; size: -; D: TRBD2; DNA: TGCGCCAGCAGCCAAGACCCTAGCGGGAGCTCCTACAATGAGCAGTTCTTC; CDR3: CASSQDPSGSSYNEQFF
V: TRBV6-5; J: TRBJ2-1; size: -; D: TRBD2; DNA: TGTGCCAGCAGTTCTCTAGCGGGAGGTAGGAATGAGCAGTTCTTC; CDR3: CASSSLAGGRNEQFF
V: TRBV5-1; J: TRBJ2-7; size: -; D: TRBD1; DNA: TGCGCCAGCAGCTTTGACAGGGGGAGCGGGTACGAGCAGTACTTC; CDR3: CASSFDRGSGYEQYF
V: TRBV7-9; J: TRBJ1-1; size: -; D: TRBD1; DNA: TGTGCCAGCAGTCAGGGGGCGAACACTGAAGCTTTCTTT; CDR3: CASSQGANTEAFF
V: TRBV19; J: TRBJ1-4; size: -; D: TRBD1; DNA: TGTGCCAGTAGCGGACAGGGAACTAATGAAAAACTGTTTTTT; CDR3: CASSGQGTNEKLFF
V: TRBV28; J: TRBJ1-2; size: -; D: -; DNA: TGTGCCAGCAGTTTAATCTCGACAGCCTATGGCTACACCTTC; CDR3: CASSLISTAYGYTF